These T cell receptor beta chains were read from a single sample in a study of control samples from healthy donors and cancer patients. Some clones are missing from TCRdb's copy, which holds only in-frame ones; the method was immunoSEQ multiplex PCR. The table lists 45,000 or so clones, around 90% of them singletons. Input material: PBMCs. The receptor source for this set is a woman in her thirties or forties with head and neck cancer. Each CDR3 is given with its conserved first and last residue. The D gene is left open where the match is weak. Clone size is stated in some rows and not others, as once, few, many or a class when expanded.

CDR3 protein,CDR3 DNA,V gene,clone size,D gene,J gene
CAWSASTARANYGYTF,TGTGCCTGGAGTGCGTCGACAGCTCGAGCTAACTATGGCTACACCTTC,TRBV30,NA,NA,TRBJ1-2
CASSNGLAGGYNEQFF,TGTGCCAGCTCGAATGGGCTAGCGGGGGGTTACAATGAGCAGTTCTTC,TRBV2,NA,TRBD2,TRBJ2-1
CASSLSGTGGYTF,TGTGCCAGCAGTTTATCCGGGACAGGTGGCTACACCTTC,TRBV27,NA,TRBD1,TRBJ1-2
CASSSQTSMNTEAFF,TGTGCCAGTAGTTCCCAGACAAGCATGAACACTGAAGCTTTCTTT,TRBV19,NA,NA,TRBJ1-1
CASALGPGIAAFF,TGTGCCAGCGCCCTCGGGCCAGGGATCGCAGCTTTCTTT,TRBV7-6,few,NA,TRBJ1-1
CASSGYGTGQNEKLFF,TGTGCCAGCAGTGGATACGGGACGGGTCAGAATGAAAAACTGTTTTTT,TRBV6-1,NA,NA,TRBJ1-4
CTSREGLPKSNYGYTF,TGCACCAGCAGAGAGGGGTTGCCAAAATCTAACTATGGCTACACCTTC,TRBV1,NA,NA,TRBJ1-2
CASSTGTGAYEQYF,TGTGCCAGCAGCACCGGGACAGGGGCGTACGAGCAGTACTTC,TRBV13,NA,TRBD1,TRBJ2-7
CASRAEQETQYF,TGTGCCAGCAGAGCGGAACAAGAGACCCAGTACTTC,TRBV2,NA,NA,TRBJ2-5
CASSLPGPGNTIYF,TGTGCCAGCAGCTTACCAGGGCCTGGAAACACCATATATTTT,TRBV5-6,NA,NA,TRBJ1-3
CASSQVRGVNYGYTF,TGTGCCAGCAGCCAAGTTCGGGGAGTCAACTATGGCTACACCTTC,TRBV4-2,NA,NA,TRBJ1-2
CASSIEDQPQHF,TGTGCCAGTAGTATAGAAGATCAGCCCCAGCATTTT,TRBV19,NA,NA,TRBJ1-5
CASSVEIQGGTEAFF,TGTGCCAGCAGCGTAGAGATACAGGGCGGGACTGAAGCTTTCTTT,TRBV9,NA,NA,TRBJ1-1
CASSDSGWGTDTQYF,TGCGCCAGCAGTGACAGCGGTTGGGGCACAGATACGCAGTATTTT,TRBV10-1,NA,NA,TRBJ2-3
CASSYSRGPETQYF,TGTGCCAGCAGTTACTCGAGGGGTCCCGAGACCCAGTACTTC,TRBV6-5,NA,NA,TRBJ2-5
CASSRRDSYEQYF,TGTGCCAGCAGCCGCCGGGACTCCTACGAGCAGTACTTC,TRBV13,NA,NA,TRBJ2-7
CAGSPGQGADTIYF,TGTGCCGGCTCGCCGGGACAGGGGGCAGACACCATATATTTT,TRBV6-5,NA,TRBD1,TRBJ1-3
CASSLAGVSDTQYF,TGTGCCAGCAGCTTAGCGGGAGTCTCAGATACGCAGTATTTT,TRBV7-3,NA,TRBD2,TRBJ2-3
CASSEAPGLNTDTQYF,TGTGCCAGCAGTGAAGCCCCAGGTCTTAACACAGATACGCAGTATTTT,TRBV6-1,NA,NA,TRBJ2-3
CASRLRQNTGELFF,TGTGCCAGCAGGCTCAGACAGAACACCGGGGAGCTGTTTTTT,TRBV5-6,NA,NA,TRBJ2-2
CASSLDGSLGEQFF,TGCGCCAGCAGCTTGGACGGGAGCCTCGGTGAGCAGTTCTTC,TRBV5-1,NA,NA,TRBJ2-1
CASSLPPGGRDNSPLHF,TGTGCCAGCAGCTTACCCCCAGGGGGCAGAGATAATTCACCCCTCCACTTT,TRBV11-2,NA,TRBD1,TRBJ1-6
CASSQAASGSDTQYF,TGCGCCAGCAGCCAAGCGGCTAGCGGGAGTGATACGCAGTATTTT,TRBV4-1,NA,TRBD2,TRBJ2-3
CASSGTGMNEQYF,TGCGCCAGCAGTGGGACAGGGATGAACGAGCAGTACTTC,TRBV5-1,NA,TRBD1,TRBJ2-7
CASSSRPLNGQTTEAFF,TGTGCCAGCAGCTCCCGCCCCTTGAATGGACAAACTACTGAAGCTTTCTTT,TRBV7-9,NA,NA,TRBJ1-1
CASSSRDRPNTEAFF,TGCGCCAGCAGCTCGAGGGACAGGCCAAACACTGAAGCTTTCTTT,TRBV5-1,NA,TRBD1,TRBJ1-1
CASSSGSTEAFF,TGTGCCAGCAGTTCAGGGAGCACTGAAGCTTTCTTT,TRBV12-3/TRBV12-4,once,NA,TRBJ1-1
CASSERGTGNSPLHF,TGTGCCAGCAGTGAAAGGGGGACAGGGAATTCACCCCTCCACTTT,TRBV2,NA,TRBD1,TRBJ1-6
CASKGLAGVEQYF,TGCGCCAGCAAGGGACTAGCGGGGGTTGAGCAGTACTTC,TRBV5-1,NA,TRBD2,TRBJ2-7
CASSYGGNTEAFF,TGTGCCAGTAGCTACGGGGGGAACACTGAAGCTTTCTTT,TRBV19,NA,NA,TRBJ1-1
CASSPAGGSLNTEAFF,TGCGCCAGCAGCCCCGCCGGAGGCTCTTTGAACACTGAAGCTTTCTTT,TRBV5-1,NA,NA,TRBJ1-1
CASSPSRGDLPQHF,TGTGCCAGCAGTCCAAGCAGGGGAGATTTACCCCAGCATTTT,TRBV28,NA,NA,TRBJ1-5
CARATGGWVQYF,TGTGCCAGAGCGACAGGGGGCTGGGTGCAGTACTTC,TRBV5-6,NA,TRBD1,TRBJ2-7
CASSPGQLYNEQFF,TGCGCCAGCTCCCCCGGCCAGCTCTACAATGAGCAGTTCTTC,TRBV5-1,NA,NA,TRBJ2-1
CASSQDSRGAGEAFF,TGTGCCAGCAGCCAAGATTCAAGGGGTGCCGGTGAAGCTTTCTTT,TRBV3-1/TRBV3-2,NA,NA,TRBJ1-1
CASGLRRADTQYF,TGTGCTAGTGGACTCCGGAGGGCAGATACGCAGTATTTT,TRBV12-5,NA,NA,TRBJ2-3
CASSPDGDQPQHF,TGTGCCAGCTCACCAGACGGGGATCAGCCCCAGCATTTT,TRBV18,NA,NA,TRBJ1-5
CASSYSRGGNTGELFF,TGTGCCAGCAGTTACTCGCGCGGGGGGAACACCGGGGAGCTGTTTTTT,TRBV6-5,NA,TRBD2,TRBJ2-2
CASSVRSGGPNTGELFF,TGTGCCAGCAGCGTAAGGAGCGGGGGCCCGAACACCGGGGAGCTGTTTTTT,TRBV7-6,NA,TRBD2,TRBJ2-2
CASSLRPVGTDTQYF,TGTGCCAGCAGCTTACGACCCGTAGGCACAGATACGCAGTATTTT,TRBV11-1,NA,NA,TRBJ2-3
CATNDRRGMITEAFF,TGTGCCACCAACGATCGGCGGGGGATGATCACTGAAGCTTTCTTT,TRBV6-5,NA,NA,TRBJ1-1
CASSLRAGLAGDPSYNEQFF,TGTGCCAGCAGCTTAAGGGCGGGACTAGCGGGAGACCCCTCCTACAATGAGCAGTTCTTC,TRBV7-3,NA,TRBD2,TRBJ2-1
CAWSVEGLQPQHF,TGTGCCTGGAGTGTCGAGGGCCTTCAGCCCCAGCATTTT,TRBV30,NA,NA,TRBJ1-5
CACDWAMNTEAFF,TGTGCCTGTGATTGGGCTATGAACACTGAAGCTTTCTTT,TRBV30,NA,NA,TRBJ1-1
CASKEGMNTEAFF,TGTGCCAGCAAAGAGGGAATGAACACTGAAGCTTTCTTT,TRBV28,NA,NA,TRBJ1-1
CSASRSGGKSPLHF,TGCAGTGCTAGTCGCTCAGGGGGCAAATCACCCCTCCACTTT,TRBV20-1,NA,TRBD1,TRBJ1-6
CASSEGASGSHEQFF,TGTGCCAGCAGTGAAGGCGCTAGCGGGAGCCATGAGCAGTTCTTC,TRBV25-1,NA,TRBD2,TRBJ2-1
CASSHTGNTIYF,TGTGCCAGCAGCCATACTGGAAACACCATATATTTT,TRBV3-1/TRBV3-2,NA,NA,TRBJ1-3